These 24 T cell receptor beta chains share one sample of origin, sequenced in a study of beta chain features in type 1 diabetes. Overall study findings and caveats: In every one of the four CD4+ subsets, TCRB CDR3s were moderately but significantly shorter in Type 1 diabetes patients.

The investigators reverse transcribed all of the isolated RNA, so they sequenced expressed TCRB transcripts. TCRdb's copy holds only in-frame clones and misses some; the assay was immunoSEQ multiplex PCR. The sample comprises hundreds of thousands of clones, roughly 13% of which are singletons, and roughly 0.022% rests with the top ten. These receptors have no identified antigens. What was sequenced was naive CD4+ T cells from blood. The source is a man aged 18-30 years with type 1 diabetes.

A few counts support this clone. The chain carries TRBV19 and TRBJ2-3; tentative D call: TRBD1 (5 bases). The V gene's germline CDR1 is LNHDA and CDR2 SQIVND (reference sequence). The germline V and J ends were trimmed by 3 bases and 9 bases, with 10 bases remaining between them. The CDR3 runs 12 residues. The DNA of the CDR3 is TGTGCCAGTAGTATGAGACAGCAGACGCAGTATTTT. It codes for CASSMRQQTQYF.

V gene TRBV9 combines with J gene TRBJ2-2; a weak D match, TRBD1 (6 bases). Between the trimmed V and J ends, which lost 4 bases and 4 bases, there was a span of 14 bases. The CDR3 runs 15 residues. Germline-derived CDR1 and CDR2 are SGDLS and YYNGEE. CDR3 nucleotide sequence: TGTGCCAGCAGCTCCCGTCCGGACAGCACCGGGGAGCTGTTTTTT. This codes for CASSSRPDSTGELFF.

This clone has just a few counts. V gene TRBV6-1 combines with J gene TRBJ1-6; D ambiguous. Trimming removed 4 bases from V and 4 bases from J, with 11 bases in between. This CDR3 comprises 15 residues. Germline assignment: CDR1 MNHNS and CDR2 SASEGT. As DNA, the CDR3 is TGTGCCAGCAGTGTCGGGAGTATTTATAATTCACCCCTCCACTTT. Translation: CASSVGSIYNSPLHF.

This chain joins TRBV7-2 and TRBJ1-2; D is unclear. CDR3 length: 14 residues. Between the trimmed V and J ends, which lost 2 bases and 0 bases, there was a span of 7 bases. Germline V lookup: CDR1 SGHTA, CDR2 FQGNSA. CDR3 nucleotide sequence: TGTGCCAGCAGCTTAATGTCCACTAACTATGGCTACACCTTC. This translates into CASSLMSTNYGYTF.

The CDR3 spells CASSQGTGGAYIQYF. The CDR3 region has the DNA TGCGCCAGCAGCCAAGGAACAGGGGGCGCCTACATTCAGTACTTC. The V call is TRBV4-1, the J call TRBJ2-4; 9 positions match TRBD1. The CDR3 has 15 residues. J was trimmed by 8 bases and V by 1 base; bases with no gene match: 6. The germline V gene encodes CDR1 MGHRA and CDR2 YSYEKL.

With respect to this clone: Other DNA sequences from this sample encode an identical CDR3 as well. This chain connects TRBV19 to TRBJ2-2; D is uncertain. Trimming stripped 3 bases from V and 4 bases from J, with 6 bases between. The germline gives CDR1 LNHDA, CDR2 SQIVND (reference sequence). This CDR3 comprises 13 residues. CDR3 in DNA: TGTGCCAGTAGTATTGGACCCACCGGGGAGCTGTTTTTT. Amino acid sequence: CASSIGPTGELFF.

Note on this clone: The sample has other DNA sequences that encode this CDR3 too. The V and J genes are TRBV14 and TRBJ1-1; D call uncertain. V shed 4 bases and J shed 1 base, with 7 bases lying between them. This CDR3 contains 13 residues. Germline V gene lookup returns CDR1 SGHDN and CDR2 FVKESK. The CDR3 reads CASSRRENTEAFF. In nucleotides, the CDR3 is TGTGCCAGCAGCCGCCGGGAGAACACTGAAGCTTTCTTT. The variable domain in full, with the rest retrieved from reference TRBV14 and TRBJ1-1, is EAGVTQFPSHSVIEKGQTVTLRCDPISGHDNLYWYRRVMGKEIKFLLHFVKESKQDESGMPNNRFLAERTGGTYSTLKVQPAELEDSGVYFCASSRRENTEAFFGQGTRLTVV.

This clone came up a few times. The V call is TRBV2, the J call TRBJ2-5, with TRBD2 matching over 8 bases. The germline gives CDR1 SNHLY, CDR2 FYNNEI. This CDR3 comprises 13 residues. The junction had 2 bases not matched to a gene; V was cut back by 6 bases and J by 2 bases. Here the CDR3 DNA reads TGTGCCAGCAGGCGGGGGGTTCAAGAGACCCAGTACTTC. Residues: CASRRGVQETQYF.

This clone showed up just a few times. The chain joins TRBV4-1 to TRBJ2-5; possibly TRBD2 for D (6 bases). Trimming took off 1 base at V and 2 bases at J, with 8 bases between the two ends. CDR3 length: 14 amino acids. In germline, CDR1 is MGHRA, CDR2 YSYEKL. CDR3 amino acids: CASSQAGTQETQYF. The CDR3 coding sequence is TGCGCCAGCAGCCAAGCCGGGACTCAAGAGACCCAGTACTTC.

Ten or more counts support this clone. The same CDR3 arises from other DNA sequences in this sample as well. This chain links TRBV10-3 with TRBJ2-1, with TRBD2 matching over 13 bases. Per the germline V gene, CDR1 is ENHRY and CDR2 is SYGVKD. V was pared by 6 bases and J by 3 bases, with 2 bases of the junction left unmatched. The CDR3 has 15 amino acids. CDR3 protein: CAISGTSGVYNEQFF. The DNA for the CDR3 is TGTGCCATCAGCGGGACTAGCGGGGTCTACAATGAGCAGTTCTTC.

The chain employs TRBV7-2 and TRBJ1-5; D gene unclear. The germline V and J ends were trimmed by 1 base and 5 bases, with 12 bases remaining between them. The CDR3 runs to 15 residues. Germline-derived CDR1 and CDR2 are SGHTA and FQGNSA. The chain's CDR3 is CASSLGGASYQPQHF. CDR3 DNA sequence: TGTGCCAGCAGCTTAGGGGGAGCTTCTTATCAGCCCCAGCATTTT.

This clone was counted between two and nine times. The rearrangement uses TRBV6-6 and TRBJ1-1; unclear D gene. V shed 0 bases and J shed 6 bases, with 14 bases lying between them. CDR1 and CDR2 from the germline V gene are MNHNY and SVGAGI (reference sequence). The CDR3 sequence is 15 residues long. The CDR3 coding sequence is TGTGCCAGCAGTTACTCAGCGAGGGTTGGCGCTGAAGCTTTCTTT. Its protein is CASSYSARVGAEAFF.

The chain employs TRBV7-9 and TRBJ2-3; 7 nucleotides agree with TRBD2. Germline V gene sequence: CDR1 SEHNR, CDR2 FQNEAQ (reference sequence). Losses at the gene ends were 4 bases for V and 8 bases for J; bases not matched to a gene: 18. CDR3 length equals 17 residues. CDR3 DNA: TGTGCCAGCAGCTCCGGCCGGGACTATGGGATGGGTGGTACGCAGTATTTT. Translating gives CASSSGRDYGMGGTQYF.

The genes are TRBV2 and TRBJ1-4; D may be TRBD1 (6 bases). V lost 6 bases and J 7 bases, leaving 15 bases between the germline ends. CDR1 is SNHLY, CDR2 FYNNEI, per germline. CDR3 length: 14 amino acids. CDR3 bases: TGTGCCAGCAGCGAGACAGGTCCTAGTGAAAAACTGTTTTTT. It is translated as CASSETGPSEKLFF.

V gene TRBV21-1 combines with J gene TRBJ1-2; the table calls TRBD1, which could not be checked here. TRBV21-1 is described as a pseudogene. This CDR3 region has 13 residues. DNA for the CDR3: TGTGCCAGCAGTGGACAGGGGAGTTATGGCTACACCTTC. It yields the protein CASSGQGSYGYTF.

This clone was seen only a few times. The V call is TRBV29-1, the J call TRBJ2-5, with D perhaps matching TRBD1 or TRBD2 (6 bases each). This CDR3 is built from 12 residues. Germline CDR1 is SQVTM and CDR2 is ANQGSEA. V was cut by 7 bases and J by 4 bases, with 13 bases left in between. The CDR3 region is CSAGGGGETQYF. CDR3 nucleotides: TGCAGCGCCGGCGGAGGGGGAGAGACCCAGTACTTC.

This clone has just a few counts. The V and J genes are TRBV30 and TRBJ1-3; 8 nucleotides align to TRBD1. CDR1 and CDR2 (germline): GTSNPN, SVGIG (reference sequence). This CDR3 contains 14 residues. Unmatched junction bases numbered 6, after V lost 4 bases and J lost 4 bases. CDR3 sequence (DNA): TGTGCCTGGATGCGGACAGGGATCGGAAACACCATATATTTT. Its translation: CAWMRTGIGNTIYF.

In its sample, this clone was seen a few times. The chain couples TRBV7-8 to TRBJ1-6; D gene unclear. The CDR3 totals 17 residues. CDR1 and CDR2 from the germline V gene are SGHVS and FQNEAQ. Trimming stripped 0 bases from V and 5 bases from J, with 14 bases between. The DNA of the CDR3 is TGTGCCAGCAGCTTAGCCCTTCGTCCGGCAGATAATTCACCCCTCCACTTT. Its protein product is CASSLALRPADNSPLHF.

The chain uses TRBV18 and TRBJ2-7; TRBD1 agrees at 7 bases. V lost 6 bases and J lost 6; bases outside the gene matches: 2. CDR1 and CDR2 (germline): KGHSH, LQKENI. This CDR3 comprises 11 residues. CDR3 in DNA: TGTGCCAGCTCCACAGGGGTCGAGCAGTACTTC. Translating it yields CASSTGVEQYF.

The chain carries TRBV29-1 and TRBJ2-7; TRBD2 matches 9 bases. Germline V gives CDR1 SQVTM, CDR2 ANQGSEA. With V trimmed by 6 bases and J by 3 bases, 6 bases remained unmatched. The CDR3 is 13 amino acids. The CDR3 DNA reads TGCAGCGTACCGACTAGCGGACTCTACGAGCAGTACTTC. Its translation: CSVPTSGLYEQYF.

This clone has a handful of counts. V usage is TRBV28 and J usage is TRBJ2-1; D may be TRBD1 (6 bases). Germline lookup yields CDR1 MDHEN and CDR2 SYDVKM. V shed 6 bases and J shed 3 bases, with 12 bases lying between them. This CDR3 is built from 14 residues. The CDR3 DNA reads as TGTGCCAGCAGCGTTGGGGACATCTACAATGAGCAGTTCTTC. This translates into CASSVGDIYNEQFF.

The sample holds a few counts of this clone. This CDR3 reads CASSLVSQGEAFF. As DNA, the CDR3 is TGTGCCAGCAGCTTAGTGTCCCAGGGTGAAGCTTTCTTT. The J gene is TRBJ1-1, the V gene TRBV7-9; tentative D call: TRBD1 (5 bases). Germline CDR1 reads SEHNR; CDR2 reads FQNEAQ (reference sequence). The length of the CDR3 is 13 residues. With 1 base removed from V and 7 bases from J, the gap between germline ends came to 10 bases.

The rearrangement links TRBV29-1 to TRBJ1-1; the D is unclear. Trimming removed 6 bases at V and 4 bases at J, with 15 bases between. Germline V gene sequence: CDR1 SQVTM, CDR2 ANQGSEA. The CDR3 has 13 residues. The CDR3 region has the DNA TGCAGCGTCGCGGGTCACGTCGGCACTGAAGCTTTCTTT. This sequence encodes CSVAGHVGTEAFF. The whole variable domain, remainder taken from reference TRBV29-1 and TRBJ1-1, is SAVISQKPSRDICQRGTSLTIQCQVDSQVTMMFWYRQQPGQSLTLIATANQGSEATYESGFVIDKFPISRPNLTFSTLTVSNMSPEDSSIYLCSVAGHVGTEAFFGQGTRLTVV.

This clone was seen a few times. The CDR3 coding sequence is TGTGCCAGCAGTGGAGCCGGGACCGGGTCAGCTTATAAGTATTTT. It codes for CASSGAGTGSAYKYF. This sequence joins TRBV27 and TRBJ2-3, with D perhaps given as TRBD1 or TRBD2 (5 bases each). The CDR3 runs to 15 residues. V lost 5 bases, J lost 13 bases, and 25 bases lay in between. Germline assignment: CDR1 MNHEY and CDR2 SMNVEV (reference sequence).